A single sample is the source of the 31 T cell receptor beta chains below, sequenced in a study of T cells in localized non-small cell lung cancer. The protocol was immunoSEQ multiplex PCR, while the TCRdb copy is restricted to in-frame clones and leaves out a portion. The sample shows 75,000 to 80,000 clones, 88% of them seen only once. The sequencing here drew on peripheral blood, taken before any cancer treatment. The receptor set was obtained from a woman aged 40-69 years with stage I squamous cell lung carcinoma.

The chain recombines TRBV5-8 with TRBJ1-1, with TRBD1 identical over 10 bases. CDR1 is SGHTS and CDR2 is YDEGEE in the germline V gene. V was pared by 0 bases and J by 2 bases, with 10 bases of the junction left unmatched. This CDR3 spans 18 amino acids. CDR3 coding DNA: TGTGCCAGCAGCTTGGGGCCTTGGGACAGGGGTACAAACACTGAAGCTTTCTTT. This sequence encodes CASSLGPWDRGTNTEAFF.

V is TRBV9 and J is TRBJ2-7; possible D gene TRBD1, 6 bases. Trimming shortened V by 1 base and J by 0 bases, and 14 bases separated the two germline ends. CDR1 and CDR2 (germline): SGDLS, YYNGEE. The CDR3 contains 16 residues. The CDR3 sequence: CASSVTGHSSSYEQYF. The CDR3, as DNA: TGTGCCAGCAGCGTAACGGGACACTCGAGCTCCTACGAGCAGTACTTC.

This clone was seen more than once but under ten times. The V call is TRBV10-2, the J call TRBJ2-7, with no clear D. Per germline, CDR1 WSHSY and CDR2 SAAADI. Trimming cost V 3 bases and J 0 bases, with 3 bases left between them. There are 12 residues in the CDR3. The CDR3 nucleotides read TGCGCCAGCAGTGACAGCTCCTACGAGCAGTACTTC. Encoded protein: CASSDSSYEQYF.

The CDR3 spells CASSQGFAAGGRDTQYF. The CDR3 DNA is TGCGCCAGCAGCCAAGGTTTTGCGGCGGGGGGCAGGGATACGCAGTATTTT. The rearrangement links TRBV4-1 to TRBJ2-3, with 8 nucleotides matching TRBD2. With V trimmed by 1 base and J by 6 bases, 12 bases remained unmatched. The CDR3 spans 17 residues. Germline V gives CDR1 MGHRA, CDR2 YSYEKL.

The chain combines TRBV19 with TRBJ1-5; TRBD1 is a possible D gene (6 bases). V was pared by 4 bases and J by 0 bases, with 7 bases between. The CDR3 totals 14 residues. The germline V gene encodes CDR1 LNHDA and CDR2 SQIVND (reference sequence). This chain's CDR3 is CASSTQGSNQPQHF. The CDR3 DNA is TGTGCCAGTAGTACACAGGGTAGCAATCAGCCCCAGCATTTT.

The J gene is TRBJ1-2, the V gene TRBV5-8; 7 positions agree with TRBD1. CDR1 and CDR2 from the germline V gene are SGHTS and YDEGEE. The CDR3 has 12 residues. V dropped 2 bases and J dropped 8; count of bases not matched to a gene: 3. The CDR3 sequence is CASSFDREGYTF. For the CDR3, the DNA is TGTGCCAGCAGCTTCGACAGGGAAGGCTACACCTTC.

This clone was seen only a few times. This chain uses TRBV10-3 with TRBJ2-3; a weak D match, TRBD2 (5 bases). Germline CDR1 is ENHRY and CDR2 is SYGVKD. The CDR3 sequence is 12 residues long. V was clipped by 6 bases and J by 1 base, with 5 bases between them. CDR3 residues: CAIRRGTDTQYF. The CDR3 DNA reads TGTGCCATCAGGAGGGGCACAGATACGCAGTATTTT.

The V and J genes are TRBV6-5 and TRBJ1-2; 8 positions match TRBD1. Losses at the gene ends were 6 bases for V and 4 bases for J; bases not matched to a gene: 7. The length of the CDR3 is 14 residues. Germline V gene data show CDR1 as MNHEY and CDR2 as SVGAGI. CDR3 region: CASSRGQGIYGYTF. DNA for the CDR3: TGTGCCAGCAGCCGAGGACAGGGTATCTATGGCTACACCTTC.

This rearrangement joins TRBV5-4 to TRBJ2-1; 7 bases align to TRBD1. Germline lookup yields CDR1 SGHNT and CDR2 YYREEE (reference sequence). This CDR3 is 15 amino acids long. J lost 3 bases, V lost 4 bases, and 7 bases had no gene match. The CDR3 bases are TGTGCCAGCAGCCCCGGGACAGTCAACTACAATGAGCAGTTCTTC. Amino acid sequence: CASSPGTVNYNEQFF.

The J gene is TRBJ1-4, the V gene TRBV7-2, with 8 bases that match TRBD1. Germline V lookup: CDR1 SGHTA, CDR2 FQGNSA. The ends lost 6 bases at V and 8 bases at J; junction bases unmatched: 5. The CDR3 is 13 amino acids. CDR3 sequence: CASSTQGEEKLFF. CDR3 DNA sequence: TGTGCCAGCAGTACACAGGGGGAGGAAAAACTGTTTTTT.

The V and J genes are TRBV6-1 and TRBJ1-5, with D possibly TRBD1 on 5 matching bases. The CDR3 contains 18 residues. Germline V gene data show CDR1 as MNHNS and CDR2 as SASEGT. Deletions cut 2 bases from V and 1 base from J, with 18 bases between. CDR3 sequence (DNA): TGTGCCAGCAGTGAACTATCGGCGAGGGGACTAAGCAATCAGCCCCAGCATTTT. Its protein product is CASSELSARGLSNQPQHF.

The V call is TRBV5-1, the J call TRBJ1-3, with unresolved D. The CDR3 runs 13 residues. The V end lost 0 bases, the J end lost 3 bases, and 4 bases lay between the germline ends. CDR1 and CDR2 from the germline V gene are SGHRS and YFSETQ. DNA for the CDR3: TGCGCCAGCAGCTTGGTCATTGGAAACACCATATATTTT. Its translation: CASSLVIGNTIYF.

This chain's CDR3 is CASSNSGPYQETQYF. CDR3 DNA: TGTGCCAGCAGCAATAGCGGGCCCTACCAAGAGACCCAGTACTTC. The chain recombines TRBV5-5 with TRBJ2-5; 7 bases fit TRBD2. The ends lost 4 bases at V and 0 bases at J; junction bases unmatched: 6. CDR1 SGHKS and CDR2 YYEKEE come from the germline V gene (reference sequence). This CDR3 contains 15 residues. The full variable domain, rest sourced from reference TRBV5-5 and TRBJ2-5, is DAGVTQSPTHLIKTRGQQVTLRCSPISGHKSVSWYQQVLGQGPQFIFQYYEKEERGRGNFPDRFSARQFPNYSSELNVNALLLGDSALYLCASSNSGPYQETQYFGPGTRLLVL.

The chain employs TRBV5-1 and TRBJ2-5, with 12 bases aligning to TRBD2. Germline-derived CDR1 and CDR2 are SGHRS and YFSETQ. The CDR3 sequence is 16 residues long. Trimming cost V 3 bases and J 3 bases; bases outside gene matches: 6. The CDR3 coding sequence is TGCGCCAGCAGCTCCCTTCCTAGCGGGGGGGAAGAGACCCAGTACTTC. It is translated as CASSSLPSGGEETQYF.

The chain employs TRBV30 and TRBJ1-2; D uncertain. CDR1 is GTSNPN, CDR2 SVGIG, per germline (reference sequence). The CDR3 is made up of 11 amino acids. V was pared by 0 bases and J by 10 bases, with 9 bases between. The CDR3 nucleotides are TGTGCCTGGAGTGTATTTAGGGACTACACCTTC. It translates to CAWSVFRDYTF.

The gene calls are TRBV21-1 and TRBJ2-5; the D call of TRBD1 is as the table states it, not checked on the DNA. TRBV21-1 is marked as a pseudogene. The CDR3 consists of 15 residues. CDR3 coding DNA: TGTGCCAGCAGCCCCTCCGACAGGGTTGGAGAGACCCAGTACTTC. This translates into CASSPSDRVGETQYF.

The chain has TRBV5-4 and TRBJ1-6; unclear D gene. Germline loops: CDR1 SGHNT, CDR2 YYREEE (reference sequence). The CDR3 spans 20 residues. The V end was cut by 0 bases, the J end by 2 bases, with 21 bases between. The CDR3 nucleotides are TGTGCCAGCAGCTTGGTCATGGAGCCCCATCGGATCCCCTATAATTCACCCCTCCACTTT. Encoded protein: CASSLVMEPHRIPYNSPLHF. The entire variable domain, with the rest obtained from reference TRBV5-4 and TRBJ1-6, is as follows: ETGVTQSPTHLIKTRGQQVTLRCSSQSGHNTVSWYQQALGQGPQFIFQYYREEENGRGNFPPRFSGLQFPNYSSELNVNALELDDSALYLCASSLVMEPHRIPYNSPLHFGNGTRLTVT.

This clone was seen many times. The V and J genes are TRBV4-2 and TRBJ2-7, with TRBD1 matching over 9 bases. This CDR3 region has 18 residues. The V and J ends lost 5 bases and 2 bases, in that order; junction bases with no gene match: 16. In germline, CDR1 is LGHNA, CDR2 YNFKEQ. In nucleotides, the CDR3 is TGTGCCAGCAGCTTAGTTTTCGGGACAGGGAGTGTCACCTACGAGCAGTACTTC. It is translated as CASSLVFGTGSVTYEQYF.

V is TRBV5-1 and J is TRBJ1-2; TRBD1 aligns across 9 bases. Germline CDR1 and CDR2: SGHRS and YFSETQ. This CDR3 has 13 amino acids. The ends lost 4 bases at V and 8 bases at J; junction bases unmatched: 6. CDR3 sequence reads: CASSRGQGFGYTF. For the CDR3, the DNA is TGCGCCAGCAGCAGGGGACAGGGATTCGGCTACACCTTC.

The rearrangement joins TRBV9 to TRBJ2-3, with a tentative D call TRBD1 (5 bases). The CDR3 totals 17 residues. V was shortened by 0 bases and J by 1 base, with 15 bases between the two germline ends. Germline V gene sequence: CDR1 SGDLS, CDR2 YYNGEE. CDR3 DNA sequence: TGTGCCAGCAGCGTAGGTTGGGGCGCAGAGGGCACAGATACGCAGTATTTT. This codes for CASSVGWGAEGTDTQYF. Supplemented by reference TRBV9 and TRBJ2-3, the full variable domain reads DSGVTQTPKHLITATGQRVTLRCSPRSGDLSVYWYQQSLDQGLQFLIQYYNGEERAKGNILERFSAQQFPDLHSELNLSSLELGDSALYFCASSVGWGAEGTDTQYFGPGTRLTVL.

This chain connects TRBV7-3 to TRBJ2-3, with D tentatively TRBD1 (6 bases). With 0 bases removed from V and 5 bases from J, the gap between germline ends came to 12 bases. Germline V lookup: CDR1 SGHTA, CDR2 FQGTGA. The CDR3 loop spans 15 amino acids. The CDR3 sequence: CASSLTYRVLDTQYF. The CDR3 region has the DNA TGTGCCAGCAGCTTAACTTACAGGGTCCTAGATACGCAGTATTTT.

The V gene is TRBV30, the J gene TRBJ1-2; no reliable D call. The CDR3 loop spans 14 amino acids. V shed 3 bases and J shed 2 bases, with 13 bases lying between them. Germline-derived CDR1 and CDR2 are GTSNPN and SVGIG (reference sequence). The CDR3 DNA is TGTGCCTGGAGGGGTCGCGACCGAAACTATGGCTACACCTTC. It yields the protein CAWRGRDRNYGYTF.

Turning to this clone: The CDR3 does not end in the conserved phenylalanine or tryptophan, so this is likely a read error. The DNA is left out, because the CDR3 cannot be placed on it with certainty; the CDR3 is given as TCRdb lists it. The chain recombines TRBV27 with TRBJ1-3. The CDR3 length is 14 residues, termini included. Per germline, CDR1 MNHEY and CDR2 SMNVEV (reference sequence). The CDR3 spells CASTTPGTKFLWSS.

This clone has more than one count but fewer than ten. The chain couples TRBV6-6 to TRBJ1-2, with D uncertain. Germline-derived CDR1 and CDR2 are MNHNY and SVGAGI (reference sequence). This CDR3 is built from 13 residues. Deletions cut 4 bases from V and 13 bases from J, with 19 bases between. The CDR3 bases are TGTGCCAGCAGTTCCGGGCCTCAAAGGTCTTGCACCTTC. It encodes CASSSGPQRSCTF.

The CDR3 nucleotides are TGTGCCAGCAGCCACTCCGGGACAGGGAACACTGAAGCTTTCTTT. It encodes CASSHSGTGNTEAFF. The chain recombines TRBV5-4 with TRBJ1-1; 8 bases match TRBD1. CDR1 is SGHNT and CDR2 is YYREEE in the germline V gene (reference sequence). After removal of 4 bases from V and 1 base from J, the junction contained 6 bases not matched to a gene. The CDR3 extends over 15 amino acids. Full variable domain (remainder filled in from reference TRBV5-4 and TRBJ1-1): ETGVTQSPTHLIKTRGQQVTLRCSSQSGHNTVSWYQQALGQGPQFIFQYYREEENGRGNFPPRFSGLQFPNYSSELNVNALELDDSALYLCASSHSGTGNTEAFFGQGTRLTVV.

The J gene is TRBJ2-5, the V gene TRBV28; no definite D call. Germline assignment: CDR1 MDHEN and CDR2 SYDVKM. Deletions cut 2 bases from V and 5 bases from J, with 6 bases between. The CDR3 covers 12 residues. The CDR3 protein is CASSLQSETQYF. CDR3 coding DNA: TGTGCCAGCAGTTTACAATCCGAGACCCAGTACTTC.

This sequence joins TRBV5-1 and TRBJ2-2, with 7 bases fitting TRBD1. This CDR3 is built from 14 residues. Unmatched junction bases numbered 4, after V lost 5 bases and J lost 3 bases. Germline assignment: CDR1 SGHRS and CDR2 YFSETQ. The CDR3 nucleotides read TGCGCCAGCAGAGGACAGGAATACACCGGGGAGCTGTTTTTT. Translated, it gives CASRGQEYTGELFF.

This clone was seen just once. The rearrangement joins TRBV5-1 to TRBJ2-1; D possibly corresponds to TRBD1 (6 bases). From germline, CDR1 is SGHRS and CDR2 YFSETQ. The CDR3 is 15 residues long. V dropped 7 bases and J dropped 1 base, with 15 bases sitting between them. The CDR3 nucleotides read TGCGCCAGCGCCGGTGGGGGCGCATCCTACAATGAGCAGTTCTTC. Residues: CASAGGGASYNEQFF.

This clone was observed a few times. The chain is built from TRBV29-1 and TRBJ2-3; 11 bases map to TRBD1. The CDR3 runs to 14 residues. The V gene end was trimmed by 6 bases and the J gene end by 3 bases; junction bases not matched to a gene: 5. Germline CDR1 SQVTM, CDR2 ANQGSEA. CDR3 sequence: CSVRTGGRTDTQYF. The CDR3 nucleotides read TGCAGCGTCCGGACAGGGGGCAGGACAGATACGCAGTATTTT.

This chain links TRBV4-2 with TRBJ2-1; the match to TRBD1 covers 10 bases. After removal of 4 bases from V and 1 base from J, the junction contained 7 bases not matched to a gene. CDR1 is LGHNA and CDR2 is YNFKEQ in the germline V gene. The CDR3 has 17 amino acids. The CDR3 nucleotides are TGTGCCAGCAGCCTAAGTGGGGACAGGGGATCCTACAATGAGCAGTTCTTC. Translation: CASSLSGDRGSYNEQFF.

The J gene is TRBJ1-5, the V gene TRBV19; 8 positions agree with TRBD1. CDR1 is LNHDA and CDR2 is SQIVND in the germline V gene (reference sequence). V was pared by 4 bases and J by 6 bases, with 11 bases of the junction left unmatched. The CDR3 covers 16 residues. In DNA form, the CDR3 reads TGTGCCAGTAGTAGGGTACAGGGGGAAAAGACTCAGCCCCAGCATTTT. Protein sequence: CASSRVQGEKTQPQHF.